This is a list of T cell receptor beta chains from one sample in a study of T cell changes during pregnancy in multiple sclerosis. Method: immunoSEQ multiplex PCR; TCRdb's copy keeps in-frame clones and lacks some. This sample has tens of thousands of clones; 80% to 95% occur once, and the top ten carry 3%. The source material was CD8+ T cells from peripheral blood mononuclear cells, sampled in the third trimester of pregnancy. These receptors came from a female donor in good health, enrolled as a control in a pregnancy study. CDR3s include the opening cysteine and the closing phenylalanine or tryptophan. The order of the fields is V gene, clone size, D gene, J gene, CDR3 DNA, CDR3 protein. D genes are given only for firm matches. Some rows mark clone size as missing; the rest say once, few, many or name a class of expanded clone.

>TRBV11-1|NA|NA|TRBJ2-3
TGTGCCAGCAGGGGGCGATGGGGGGACGATACGCAGTATTTT
CASRGRWGDDTQYF
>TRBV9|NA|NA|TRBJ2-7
TGTGCCAGCAGCGAGGAACCAGGGATCTCCTACGAGCAGTACTTC
CASSEEPGISYEQYF
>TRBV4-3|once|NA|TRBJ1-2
TGCGCCAGCAGCCGATCGCCAGGGCATACCCCTAACTATGGCTACACCTTC
CASSRSPGHTPNYGYTF
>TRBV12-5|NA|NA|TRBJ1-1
TGTGCTAGTGCCCTGGGGGGTAGGGAAGCTTTCTTT
CASALGGREAFF
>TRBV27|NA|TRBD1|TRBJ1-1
TGTGCCAGCAGTTTAGGCCACAGGGGCACTGAAGCTTTCTTT
CASSLGHRGTEAFF
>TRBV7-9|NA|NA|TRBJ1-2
TGTGCCAGCAGTGGGGGCAGGGAAGGGACCTATGGCTACACCTTC
CASSGGREGTYGYTF
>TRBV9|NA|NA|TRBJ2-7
TGTGCCAGCAGCGTAGGGGGGGGGCGCGACGAGCAGTACTTC
CASSVGGGRDEQYF
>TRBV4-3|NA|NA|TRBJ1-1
TGCGCCAGCAGCCCCAAAGAGGGTTTAAAAGCTTTCTTT
CASSPKEGLKAFF
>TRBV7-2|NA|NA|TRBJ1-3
TGTGCCAGCAGCAAAACAGGGACTGGAAACACCATATATTTT
CASSKTGTGNTIYF
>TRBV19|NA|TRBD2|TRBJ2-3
TGTGCCAGTAGCCTTAGCGGGGCGGCGGATACGCAGTATTTT
CASSLSGAADTQYF
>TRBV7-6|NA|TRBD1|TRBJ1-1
TGTGCCAGCAGCTCCAGACAGGGGGCTAGTGAAGCTTTCTTT
CASSSRQGASEAFF
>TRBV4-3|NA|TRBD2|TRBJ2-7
TGCGCCAGCAGCCAAGGGATAGCGGGGGGGCGGTACGAGCAGTACTTC
CASSQGIAGGRYEQYF
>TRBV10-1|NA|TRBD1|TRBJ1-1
TGCGCCAGCAGTCATTCCCGGGACAGGGTAATGGAAAACACTGAAGCTTTCTTT
CASSHSRDRVMENTEAFF
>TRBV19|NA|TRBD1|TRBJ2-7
TGTGCCAGTAGTATCAACAACCGGGACAGGCTTTACGAGCAGTACTTC
CASSINNRDRLYEQYF
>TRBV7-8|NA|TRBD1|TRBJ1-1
TGTGCCAGCAGCTTAGCGGGGACAGGGGGCCTAAACACTGAAGCTTTCTTT
CASSLAGTGGLNTEAFF
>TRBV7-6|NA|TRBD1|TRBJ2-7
TGTGCCAGCAGCTTAGTTCCGACAGGGACGGGAAACGAGCAGTACTTC
CASSLVPTGTGNEQYF
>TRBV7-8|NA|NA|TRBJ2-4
TGTGCCAGCAGCTTAGAAGCTGGGCAGAGGGGGAACATTCAGTACTTC
CASSLEAGQRGNIQYF
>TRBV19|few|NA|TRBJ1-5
TGTGCCAGTAGTATAAACGGGTATAGCAATCAGCCCCAGCATTTT
CASSINGYSNQPQHF
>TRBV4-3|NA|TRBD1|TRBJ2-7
TGCGCCAGCAGCCAGCGGGACAGGGCACACGAGCAGTACTTC
CASSQRDRAHEQYF
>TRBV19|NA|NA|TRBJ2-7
TGTGCCAGTAGTACCACTCAATCCTACGAGCAGTACTTC
CASSTTQSYEQYF
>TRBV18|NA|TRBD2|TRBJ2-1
TGTGCCAGCTCACCCGGGACTAGCGGGCTTTTGGGTGAGCAGTTCTTC
CASSPGTSGLLGEQFF
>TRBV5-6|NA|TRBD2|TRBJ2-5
TGTGCCAGCACCCCACCGGGCGGGGGAGGGTTAGAGACCCAGTACTTC
CASTPPGGGGLETQYF
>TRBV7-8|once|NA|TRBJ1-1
TGTGCCAGCAGCTTAACTTACGGTCTGAACACTGAAGCTTTCTTT
CASSLTYGLNTEAFF
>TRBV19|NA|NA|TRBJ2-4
TGTGCCAGTAGTATAGAACCGGGGGAAAACATTCAGTACTTC
CASSIEPGENIQYF
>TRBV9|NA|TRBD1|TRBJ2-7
TGTGCCAGCAGCGTAGCTGGGACAGAGACCTACGAGCAGTACTTC
CASSVAGTETYEQYF
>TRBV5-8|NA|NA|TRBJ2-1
TGTGCCAGCAGCGCCACTAGACAAAGCTACAATGAGCAGTTCTTC
CASSATRQSYNEQFF
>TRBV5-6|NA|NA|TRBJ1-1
TGTGCCAGCAGCTTGGCAGGGAACACTGAAGCTTTCTTT
CASSLAGNTEAFF
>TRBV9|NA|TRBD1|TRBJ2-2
TGTGCCAGCAGCGTAGGGACAGGGGGCGTCGGGGAGCTGTTTTTT
CASSVGTGGVGELFF
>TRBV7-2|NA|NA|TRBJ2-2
TGTGCCAGCAGCCCTAGCGGACAGTTAAATACCGGGGAGCTGTTTTTT
CASSPSGQLNTGELFF
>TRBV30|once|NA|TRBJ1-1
TGTGCCTTAAGGTCAGGGGACAACACTGAAGCTTTCTTT
CALRSGDNTEAFF
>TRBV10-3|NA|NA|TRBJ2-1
TGTGCCATCAGTGCCAGGGGCCCCCGAGACAATGAGCAGTTCTTC
CAISARGPRDNEQFF
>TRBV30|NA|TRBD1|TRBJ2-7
TGTGCCTGGGCCTGGACAGGGTCCTACGAGCAGTACTTC
CAWAWTGSYEQYF
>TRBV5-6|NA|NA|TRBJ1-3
TGTGCCAGCAGCTCCATGATGGCAGGGAACTCTGGAAACACCATATATTTT
CASSSMMAGNSGNTIYF
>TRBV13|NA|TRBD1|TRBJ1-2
TGTGCCAGCAGCGAAGGACAGGGGGAGTTTGTCTATGGCTACACCTTC
CASSEGQGEFVYGYTF
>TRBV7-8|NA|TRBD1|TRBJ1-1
TGTGCCAGCAGCTTAGCGAAGGGACAGGGAAACACTGAAGCTTTCTTT
CASSLAKGQGNTEAFF
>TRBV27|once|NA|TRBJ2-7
TGTGCCAGCAAGGACAGTTACGAGCAGTACTTC
CASKDSYEQYF
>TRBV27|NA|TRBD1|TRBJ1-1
TGTGCCAGCGGCTACAGGGGCGTGAACACTGAAGCTTTCTTT
CASGYRGVNTEAFF